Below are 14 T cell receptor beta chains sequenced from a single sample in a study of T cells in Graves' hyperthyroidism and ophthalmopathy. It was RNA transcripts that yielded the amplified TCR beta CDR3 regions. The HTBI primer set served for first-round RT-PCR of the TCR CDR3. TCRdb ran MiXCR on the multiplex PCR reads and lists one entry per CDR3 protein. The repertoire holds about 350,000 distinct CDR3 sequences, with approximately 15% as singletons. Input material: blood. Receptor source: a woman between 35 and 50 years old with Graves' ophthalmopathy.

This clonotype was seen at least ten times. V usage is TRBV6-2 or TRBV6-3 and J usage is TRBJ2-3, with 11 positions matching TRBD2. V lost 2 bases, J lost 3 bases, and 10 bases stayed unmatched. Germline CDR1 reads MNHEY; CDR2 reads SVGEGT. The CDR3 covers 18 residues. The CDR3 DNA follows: TGTGCCAGCAGTTACCAACTAGCGGGGGACGCCCAGACAGATACGCAGTATTTT. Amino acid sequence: CASSYQLAGDAQTDTQYF.

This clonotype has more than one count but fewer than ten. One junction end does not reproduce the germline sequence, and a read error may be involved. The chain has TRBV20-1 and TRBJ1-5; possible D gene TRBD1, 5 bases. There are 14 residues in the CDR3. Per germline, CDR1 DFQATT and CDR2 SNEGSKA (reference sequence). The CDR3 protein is CSARGPNSNQPQRF. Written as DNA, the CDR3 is TGCAGTGCTAGGGGACCGAATAGCAATCAGCCCCAGCGTTTT.

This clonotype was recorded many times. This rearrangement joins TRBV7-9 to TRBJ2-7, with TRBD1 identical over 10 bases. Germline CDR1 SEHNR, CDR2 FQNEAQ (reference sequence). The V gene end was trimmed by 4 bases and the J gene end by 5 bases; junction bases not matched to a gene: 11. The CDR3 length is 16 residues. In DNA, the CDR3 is TGTGCCAGCAGCTCCCAGACCCGGGACAGGGGTCACGAGCAGTACTTC. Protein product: CASSSQTRDRGHEQYF.

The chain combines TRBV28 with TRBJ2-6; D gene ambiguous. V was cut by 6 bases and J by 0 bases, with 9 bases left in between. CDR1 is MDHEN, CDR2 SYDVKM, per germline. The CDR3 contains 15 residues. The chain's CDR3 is CASRNRDSGANVLTF. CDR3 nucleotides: TGTGCCAGCAGGAATAGAGACTCTGGGGCCAACGTCCTGACTTTC. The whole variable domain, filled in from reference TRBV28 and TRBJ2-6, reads DVKVTQSSRYLVKRTGEKVFLECVQDMDHENMFWYRQDPGLGLRLIYFSYDVKMKEKGDIPEGYSVSREKKERFSLILESASTNQTSMYLCASRNRDSGANVLTFGAGSRLTVL.

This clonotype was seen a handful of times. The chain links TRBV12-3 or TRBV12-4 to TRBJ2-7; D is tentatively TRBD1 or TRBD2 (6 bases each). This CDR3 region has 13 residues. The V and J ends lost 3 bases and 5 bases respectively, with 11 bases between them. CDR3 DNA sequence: TGTGCCAGCAGTTTGCTGGGGGGCCACGAGCAGTACTTC. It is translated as CASSLLGGHEQYF.

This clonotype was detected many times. The CDR3 here is CASSPLGPSTDTQYF. The CDR3 nucleotides are TGTGCCAGCAGCCCGCTCGGACCGAGCACAGATACGCAGTATTTT. The J gene is TRBJ2-3, the V gene TRBV3-1; D is uncertain. The germline gives CDR1 LGHDT, CDR2 YNNKEL (reference sequence). The V gene lost 4 bases and the J gene lost 0 bases, with 11 bases spanning the gap. CDR3 length: 15 amino acids.

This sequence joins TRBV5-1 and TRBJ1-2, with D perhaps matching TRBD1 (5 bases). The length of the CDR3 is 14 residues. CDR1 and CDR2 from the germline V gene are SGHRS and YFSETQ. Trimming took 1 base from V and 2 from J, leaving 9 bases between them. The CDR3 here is CASSLQGSNYGYTF. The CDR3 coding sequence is TGCGCCAGCAGCTTGCAGGGCAGCAACTATGGCTACACCTTC.

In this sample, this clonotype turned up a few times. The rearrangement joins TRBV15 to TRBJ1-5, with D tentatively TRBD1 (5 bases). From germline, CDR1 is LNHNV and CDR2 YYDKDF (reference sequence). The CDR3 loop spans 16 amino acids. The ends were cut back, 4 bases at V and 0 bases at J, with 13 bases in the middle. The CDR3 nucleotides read TGTGCCACCAGCACAGAACAGGCGAATAGCAATCAGCCCCAGCATTTT. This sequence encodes CATSTEQANSNQPQHF.

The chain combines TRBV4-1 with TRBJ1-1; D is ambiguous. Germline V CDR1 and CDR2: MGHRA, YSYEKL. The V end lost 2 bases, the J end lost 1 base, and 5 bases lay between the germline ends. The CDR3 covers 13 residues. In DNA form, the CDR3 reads TGCGCCAGCAGCCAACGGAAGAACACTGAAGCTTTCTTT. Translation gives CASSQRKNTEAFF.

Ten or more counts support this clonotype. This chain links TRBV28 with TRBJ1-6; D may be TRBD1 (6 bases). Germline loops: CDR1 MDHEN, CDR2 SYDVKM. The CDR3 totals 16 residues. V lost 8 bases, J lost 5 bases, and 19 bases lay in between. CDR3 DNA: TGTGCCAGCGCCCCGAGGCAGGGGTTTAATAATTCACCCCTCCACTTT. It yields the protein CASAPRQGFNNSPLHF.

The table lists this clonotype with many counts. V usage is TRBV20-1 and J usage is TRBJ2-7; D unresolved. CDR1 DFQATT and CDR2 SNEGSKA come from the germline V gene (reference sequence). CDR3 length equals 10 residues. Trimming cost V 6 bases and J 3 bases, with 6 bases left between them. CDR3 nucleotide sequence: TGCAGTGCCCATTACTACGAGCAGTACTTC. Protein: CSAHYYEQYF.

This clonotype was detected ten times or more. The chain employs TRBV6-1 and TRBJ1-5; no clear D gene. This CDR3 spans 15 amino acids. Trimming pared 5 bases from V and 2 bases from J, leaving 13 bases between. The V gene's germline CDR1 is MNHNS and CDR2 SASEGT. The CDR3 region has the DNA TGTGCCAGCAGTCCCGGACCCTATGGCAATCAGCCCCAGCATTTT. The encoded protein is CASSPGPYGNQPQHF.

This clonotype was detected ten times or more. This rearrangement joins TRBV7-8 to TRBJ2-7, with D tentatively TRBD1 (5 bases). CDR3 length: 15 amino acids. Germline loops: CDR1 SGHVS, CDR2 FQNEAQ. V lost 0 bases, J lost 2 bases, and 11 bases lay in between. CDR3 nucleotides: TGTGCCAGCAGCTTAGCTCCAGGGTGGACCTACGAGCAGTACTTC. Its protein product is CASSLAPGWTYEQYF.

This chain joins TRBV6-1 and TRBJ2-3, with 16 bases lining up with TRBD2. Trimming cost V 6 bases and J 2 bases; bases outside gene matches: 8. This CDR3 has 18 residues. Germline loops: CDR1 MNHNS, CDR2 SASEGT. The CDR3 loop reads CASSLGTSGGAYTDTQYF. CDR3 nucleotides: TGTGCCAGCAGCCTCGGGACTAGCGGGGGGGCATACACAGATACGCAGTATTTT.